What follows are 3 T cell receptor beta chains derived from one specimen sequenced in a study of blood T cell repertoires in COVID-19. TCRdb's table, derived via immunoSEQ multiplex PCR, lists solely in-frame clones and lacks some. The repertoire has roughly 120,000 clones, 65% to 85% of them found once; the top ten carry 1.5% to 2%. Specimen: peripheral blood. The source of these receptors is a man in his 70s with acute or convalescent COVID-19.

The chain couples TRBV28 to TRBJ1-1; D possibly corresponds to TRBD1 (5 bases). CDR1 is MDHEN, CDR2 SYDVKM, per germline. The CDR3 is 15 residues long. Trimming took off 5 bases at V and 1 base at J, with 14 bases between the two ends. Here the CDR3 reads CASSPLTQGNTEAFF. In DNA form, the CDR3 reads TGTGCCAGCAGTCCGCTGACCCAGGGGAACACTGAAGCTTTCTTT.

The gene calls are TRBV7-9 and TRBJ1-2, with TRBD1 as a possible D gene (5 bases). The CDR3 is made up of 13 amino acids. Looked up from germline, CDR1 is SEHNR and CDR2 is FQNEAQ (reference sequence). The V and J ends lost 1 base and 7 bases respectively, with 10 bases between them. DNA for the CDR3: TGTGCCAGCAGCTTAGAGGACACTTCTGGCTACACCTTC. Its protein is CASSLEDTSGYTF.

This chain joins TRBV3-1 (or the pseudogene TRBV3-2) and TRBJ2-7, with TRBD1 as a possible D gene (6 bases). Germline V gene sequence: CDR1 LGHDT, CDR2 YNNKEL (reference sequence). Trimming pared 5 bases from V and 3 bases from J, leaving 8 bases between. The CDR3 runs 12 residues. The DNA of the CDR3 is TGTGCCAGCAGCTCACAGGGCTACGAGCAGTACTTC. Amino acids: CASSSQGYEQYF.